This T cell receptor beta chain emerged from a study of blood T cell repertoires in COVID-19 (TCRdb year 2020). About the study as a whole: Samples covering the acute and convalescent phases of COVID-19 were provided by collaborators in the United States, Italy and Spain. The dataset comprised deeply sampled blood TCRbeta repertoires from subjects exposed to, actively infected with, or recovered from COVID-19. The repertoires were made available in a free public database intended to serve as a resource for research on the immune response to SARS-CoV-2. Samples came from the ongoing ImmuneRACE study (first 160 participants) plus 1,254 subjects from 6 global collaborators. The material from the prospective study consisted of cDNA or gDNA derived from T cells, B-cell-depleted T cells, or PBMCs. Where HLA class I and class II types were available, the types were taken from metadata supplied by the sample provider, not from assay-based typing. Nearly every sample came with metadata listing a de-identified subject ID, COVID-19 status, age in years and sex.

Looking up the germline V gene (reference sequence) yields CDR1 SGHAT and CDR2 FQDESV. V is pruned by 5 bases and J by 10 bases, leaving 5 bases of the junction without a gene match. Spanning cysteine to phenylalanine, the CDR3 consists of 12 amino acids. The sequence is cut down to CDR3 DNA, 36 bases in frame from base 1. Participants in the prospective study were enrolled through a virtual design, were aged roughly 18 to 100 years, and lived in roughly 24 United States geographic areas. Cohort assignment in the prospective study relied on participant-reported clinical history from a screening survey and a study questionnaire. Each participant in the prospective study had whole blood, serum and a nasopharyngeal or oropharyngeal swab collected by mobile phlebotomists. Over a 2-month period, participants in the prospective study had the option of providing additional blood draws and questionnaires. Before DNA extraction, prospective study blood samples were shipped either frozen or at room temperature.

Overall results and qualifications from the work: The amount of clinical and demographic metadata varied by source and participant and was provided uncurated.

The immunoSEQ Assay, a bias-controlled multiplex PCR, was used to amplify TCRbeta CDR3 regions from genomic DNA. The paper's processing steps were these. The number of nucleated cells in each sample was estimated by amplification of reference gene primers within the assay. Sequence reads were collapsed and filtered to measure the absolute abundance of every unique TCRbeta CDR3 rearrangement. For each sample, productive Simpson clonality was calculated as the square root of Simpson's diversity index over productive rearrangements. TCRdb limited this immuneACCESS table to in-frame rearrangements with V and J called. A share of clones is missing; checked studies link under half to unresolved V genes, and the rest is unexplained. The DNA gave D and trimming, while V, J and clone size come from that table. Across this sample there are 140,000 or so clones, with about 83% seen only once. The ten largest make up nearly 3.5% of the sample.

As regards this clone: The antigen it binds to is not known. No base qualities exist here, and no much larger clone lies one base off it.

This receptor was obtained from a woman aged 50 to 60 with acute COVID-19. The sequenced material came from PBMCs or T cells enriched from blood (not recorded which). The chain is assembled from TRBV11-1 and TRBJ2-1, with TRBD1 identical over 7 junction bases. The base sequence is TGTGCCAGCAGCCATAGCAGGGGGGAGCAGTTCTTC. Translation gives CASSHSRGEQFF.